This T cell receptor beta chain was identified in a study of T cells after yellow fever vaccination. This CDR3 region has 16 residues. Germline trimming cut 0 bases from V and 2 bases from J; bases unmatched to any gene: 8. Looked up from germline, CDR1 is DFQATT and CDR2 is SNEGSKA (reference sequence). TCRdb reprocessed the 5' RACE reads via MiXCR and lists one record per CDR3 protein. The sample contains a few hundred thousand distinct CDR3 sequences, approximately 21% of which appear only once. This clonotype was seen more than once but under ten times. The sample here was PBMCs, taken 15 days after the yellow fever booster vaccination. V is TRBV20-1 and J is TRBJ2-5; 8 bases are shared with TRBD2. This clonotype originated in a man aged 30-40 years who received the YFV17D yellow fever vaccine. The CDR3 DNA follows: TGCAGTGCTAGAGATTTTCGGGAGGGCATACAAGAGACCCAGTACTTC. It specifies CSARDFREGIQETQYF.